This TCR beta chain was recorded in a study of cytomegalovirus exposure and HLA in healthy donors. The overall study: HLA-typed donors contributed around 88 million unique TCRs, which were held in an early data release.

In the PCR, 60 Vbeta and 13 Jbeta primers were used. The assay was immunoSEQ multiplex PCR, and TCRdb's table has in-frame clones only and misses some. The table has around 72,000 clones, 65% to 70% seen once; the top ten hold roughly 20%. Study-level points and caveats: In vitro confirmation showed a few CMV-associated chains to be CMV antigen specific. Analysis was carried out at a later point, and it linked a missense DCLRE1C variant to TCR beta V- and J-gene trimming. In a later analysis, HLA-associated beta chains showed higher expansion and lower generation probabilities than comparable chains.

V shed 0 bases and J shed 1 base, with 18 bases lying between them. Germline loops: CDR1 SGHNT, CDR2 YENEEA. This CDR3 comprises 18 residues. About this clone: What it binds is unknown.

The sequence was obtained from a man aged 40-55 years in good health and CMV-seropositive. The chain couples TRBV11-3 to TRBJ1-1, with D maybe TRBD1 (5 bases). The sample was PBMCs. The CDR3 DNA is TGTGCCAGCAGCTTAGAGGGTCGGTGGGGGGATGCGAACACTGAAGCTTTCTTT. This gives the protein CASSLEGRWGDANTEAFF.